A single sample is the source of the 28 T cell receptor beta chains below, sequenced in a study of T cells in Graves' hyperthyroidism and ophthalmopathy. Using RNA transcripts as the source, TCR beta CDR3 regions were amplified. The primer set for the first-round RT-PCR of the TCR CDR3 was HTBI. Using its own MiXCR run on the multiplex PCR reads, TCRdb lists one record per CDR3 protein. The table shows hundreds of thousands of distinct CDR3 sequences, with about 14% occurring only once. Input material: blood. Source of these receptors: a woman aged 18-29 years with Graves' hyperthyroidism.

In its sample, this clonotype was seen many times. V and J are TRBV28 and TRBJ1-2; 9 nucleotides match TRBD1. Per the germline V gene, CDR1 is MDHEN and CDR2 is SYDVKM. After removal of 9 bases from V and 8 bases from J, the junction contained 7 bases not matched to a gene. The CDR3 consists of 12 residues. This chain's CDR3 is CASPGTGRGYTF. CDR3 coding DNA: TGTGCCAGTCCCGGGACAGGGCGGGGCTACACCTTC.

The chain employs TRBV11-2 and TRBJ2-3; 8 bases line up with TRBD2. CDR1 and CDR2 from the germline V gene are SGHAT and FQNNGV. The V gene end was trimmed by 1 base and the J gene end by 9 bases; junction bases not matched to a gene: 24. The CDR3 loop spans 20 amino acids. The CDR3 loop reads CASSLVRGAIAGHSRGTQYF. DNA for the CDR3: TGTGCCAGCAGCTTAGTCAGAGGAGCCATAGCGGGACATAGTAGGGGAACGCAGTATTTT.

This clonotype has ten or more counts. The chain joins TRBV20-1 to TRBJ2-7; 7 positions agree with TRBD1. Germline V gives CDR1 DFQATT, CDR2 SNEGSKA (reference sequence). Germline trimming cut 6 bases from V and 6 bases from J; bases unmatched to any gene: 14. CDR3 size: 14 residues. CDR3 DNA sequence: TGCAGTGCCAAAACGGCACAGGGGCTGGGCGAGCAGTACTTC. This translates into CSAKTAQGLGEQYF.

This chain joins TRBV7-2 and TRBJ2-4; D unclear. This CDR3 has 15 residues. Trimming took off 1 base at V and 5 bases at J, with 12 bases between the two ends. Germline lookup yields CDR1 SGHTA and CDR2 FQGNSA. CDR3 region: CASSLELSSQNIQYF. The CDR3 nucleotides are TGTGCCAGCAGCTTAGAGTTGTCTAGTCAAAACATTCAGTACTTC.

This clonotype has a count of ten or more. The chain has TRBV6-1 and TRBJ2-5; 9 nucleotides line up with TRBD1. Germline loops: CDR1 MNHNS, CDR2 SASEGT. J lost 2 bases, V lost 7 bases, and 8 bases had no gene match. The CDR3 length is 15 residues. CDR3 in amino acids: CASTPWTGAQETQYF. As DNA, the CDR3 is TGTGCCAGCACTCCTTGGACAGGGGCTCAAGAGACCCAGTACTTC.

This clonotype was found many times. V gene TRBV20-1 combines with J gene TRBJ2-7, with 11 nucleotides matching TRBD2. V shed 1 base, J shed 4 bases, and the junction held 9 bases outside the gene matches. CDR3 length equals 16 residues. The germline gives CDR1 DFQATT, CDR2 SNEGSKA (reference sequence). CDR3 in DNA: TGCAGTGCTAGAGGAGCTAGCGGGAGGACCAGTTACGAGCAGTACTTC. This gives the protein CSARGASGRTSYEQYF.

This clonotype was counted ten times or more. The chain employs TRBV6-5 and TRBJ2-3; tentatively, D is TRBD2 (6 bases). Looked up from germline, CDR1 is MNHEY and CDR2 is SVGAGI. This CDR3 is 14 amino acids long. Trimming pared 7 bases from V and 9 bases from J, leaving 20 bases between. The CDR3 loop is CASNGGSARRTQYF. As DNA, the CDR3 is TGTGCCAGCAATGGGGGGTCGGCCCGCCGGACGCAGTATTTT.

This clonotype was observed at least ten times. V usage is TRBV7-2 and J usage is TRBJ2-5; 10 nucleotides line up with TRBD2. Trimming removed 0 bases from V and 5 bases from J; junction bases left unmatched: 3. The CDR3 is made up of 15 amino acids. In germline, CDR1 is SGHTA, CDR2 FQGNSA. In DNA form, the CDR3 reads TGTGCCAGCAGCTTAGCTCTAGCGGGAGTCGAGACCCAGTACTTC. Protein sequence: CASSLALAGVETQYF.

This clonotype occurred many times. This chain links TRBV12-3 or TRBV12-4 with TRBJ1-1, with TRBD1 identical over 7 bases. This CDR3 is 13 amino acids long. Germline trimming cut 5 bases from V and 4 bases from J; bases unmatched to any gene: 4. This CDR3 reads CASSNRGVTEAFF. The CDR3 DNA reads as TGTGCCAGCAGTAACAGGGGCGTCACTGAAGCTTTCTTT.

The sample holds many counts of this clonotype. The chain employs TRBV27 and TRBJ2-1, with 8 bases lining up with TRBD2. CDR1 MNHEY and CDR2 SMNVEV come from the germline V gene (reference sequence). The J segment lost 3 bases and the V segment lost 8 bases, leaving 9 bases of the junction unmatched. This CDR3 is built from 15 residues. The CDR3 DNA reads TGTGCCAGCGCTAGGGCGGGAGGCTTCTACAATGAGCAGTTCTTC. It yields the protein CASARAGGFYNEQFF.

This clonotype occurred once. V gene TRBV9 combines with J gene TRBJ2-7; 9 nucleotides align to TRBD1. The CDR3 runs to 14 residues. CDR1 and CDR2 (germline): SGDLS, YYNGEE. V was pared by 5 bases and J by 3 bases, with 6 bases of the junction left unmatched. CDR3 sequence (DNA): TGTGCCAGCAGTGCCGCGGGACAGGGCTACGAGCAGTACTTC. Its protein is CASSAAGQGYEQYF.

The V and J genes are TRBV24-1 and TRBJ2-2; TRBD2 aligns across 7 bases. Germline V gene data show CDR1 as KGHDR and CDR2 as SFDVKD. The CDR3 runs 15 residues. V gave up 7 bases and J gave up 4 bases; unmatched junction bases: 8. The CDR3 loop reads CATRSGTGVTGELFF. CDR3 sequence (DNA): TGTGCCACCAGGAGCGGGACGGGGGTCACCGGGGAGCTGTTTTTT.

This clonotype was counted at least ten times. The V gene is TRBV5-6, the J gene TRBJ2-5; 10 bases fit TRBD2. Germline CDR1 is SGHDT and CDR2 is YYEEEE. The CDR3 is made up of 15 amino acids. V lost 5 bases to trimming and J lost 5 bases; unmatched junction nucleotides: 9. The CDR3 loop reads CASSLRAGGGETQYF. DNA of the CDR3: TGTGCCAGCAGTTTAAGAGCGGGAGGGGGGGAGACCCAGTACTTC.

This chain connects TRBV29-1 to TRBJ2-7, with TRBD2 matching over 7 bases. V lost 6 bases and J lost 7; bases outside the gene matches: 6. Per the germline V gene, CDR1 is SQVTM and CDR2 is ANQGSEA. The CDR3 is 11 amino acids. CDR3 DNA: TGCAGCGTGGGGGAGGGGATTGAGCAGTACTTC. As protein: CSVGEGIEQYF.

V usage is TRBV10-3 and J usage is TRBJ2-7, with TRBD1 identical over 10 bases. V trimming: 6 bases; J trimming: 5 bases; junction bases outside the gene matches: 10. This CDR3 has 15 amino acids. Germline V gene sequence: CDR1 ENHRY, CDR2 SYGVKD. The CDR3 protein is CAIRPPDRGIDEQYF. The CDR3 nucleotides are TGTGCCATCAGACCGCCGGACAGGGGGATCGACGAGCAGTACTTC.

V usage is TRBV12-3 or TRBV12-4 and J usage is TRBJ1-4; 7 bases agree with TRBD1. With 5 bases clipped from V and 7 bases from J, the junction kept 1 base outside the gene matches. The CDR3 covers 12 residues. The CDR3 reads CASSAGGEKLFF. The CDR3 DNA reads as TGTGCCAGCAGTGCAGGGGGTGAAAAACTGTTTTTT.

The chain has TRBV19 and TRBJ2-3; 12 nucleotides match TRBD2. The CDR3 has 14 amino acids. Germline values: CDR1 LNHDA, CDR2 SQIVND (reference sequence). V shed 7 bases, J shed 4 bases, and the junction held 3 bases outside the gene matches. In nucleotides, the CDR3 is TGTGCCAGTACCCGACTAGCGGGGGCAGATACGCAGTATTTT. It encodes CASTRLAGADTQYF.

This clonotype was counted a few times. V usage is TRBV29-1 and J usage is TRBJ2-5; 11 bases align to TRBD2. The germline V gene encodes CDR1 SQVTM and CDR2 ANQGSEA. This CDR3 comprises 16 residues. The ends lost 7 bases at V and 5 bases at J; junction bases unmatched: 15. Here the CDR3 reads CSAVRIQGLAVETQYF. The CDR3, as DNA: TGCAGCGCCGTGCGCATACAGGGACTAGCGGTTGAGACCCAGTACTTC.

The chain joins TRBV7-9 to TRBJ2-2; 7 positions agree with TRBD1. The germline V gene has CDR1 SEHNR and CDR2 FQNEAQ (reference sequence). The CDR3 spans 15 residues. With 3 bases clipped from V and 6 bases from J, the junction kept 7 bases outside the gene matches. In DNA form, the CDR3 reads TGTGCCAGCAGCTTGACAGGGCCCGTCTCCGGGGAGCTGTTTTTT. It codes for CASSLTGPVSGELFF.

The CDR3 region has the DNA TGCAGTGTTCTACTAGCGGGAGGGCCAATAGATACGCAGTATTTT. It yields the protein CSVLLAGGPIDTQYF. The genes are TRBV20-1 and TRBJ2-3; 13 positions match TRBD2. This CDR3 region has 15 residues. The germline CDR1 and CDR2 sequences are DFQATT and SNEGSKA (reference sequence). J gave up 5 bases and V 7 bases, and 9 bases lay outside the gene matches.

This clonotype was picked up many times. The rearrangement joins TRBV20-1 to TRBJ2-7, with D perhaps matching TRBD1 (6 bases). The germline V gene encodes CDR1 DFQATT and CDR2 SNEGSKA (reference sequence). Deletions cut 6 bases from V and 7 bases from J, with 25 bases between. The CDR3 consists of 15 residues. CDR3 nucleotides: TGCAGTGCCTTGAAAGTACAGACAGGATTCGGAGAGCAGTACTTC. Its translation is CSALKVQTGFGEQYF.

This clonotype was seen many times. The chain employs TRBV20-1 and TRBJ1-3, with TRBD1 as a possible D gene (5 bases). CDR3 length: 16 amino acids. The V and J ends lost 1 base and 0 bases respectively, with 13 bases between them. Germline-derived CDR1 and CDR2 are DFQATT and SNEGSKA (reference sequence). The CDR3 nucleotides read TGCAGTGCTAGAGCAGACAGTCGATTCTCTGGAAACACCATATATTTT. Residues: CSARADSRFSGNTIYF.

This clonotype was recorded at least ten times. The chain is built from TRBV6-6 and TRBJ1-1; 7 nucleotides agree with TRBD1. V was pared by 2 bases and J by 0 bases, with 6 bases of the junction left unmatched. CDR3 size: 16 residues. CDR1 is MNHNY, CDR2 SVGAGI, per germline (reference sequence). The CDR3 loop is CASSYQGQILNTEAFF. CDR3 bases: TGTGCCAGCAGTTACCAGGGACAGATTTTGAACACTGAAGCTTTCTTT.

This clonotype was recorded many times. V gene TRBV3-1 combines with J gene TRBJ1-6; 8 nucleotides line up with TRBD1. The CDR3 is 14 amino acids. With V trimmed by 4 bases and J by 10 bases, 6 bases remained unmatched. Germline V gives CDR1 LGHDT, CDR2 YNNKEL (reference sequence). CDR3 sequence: CASSRDRGGSPLHF. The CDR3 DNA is TGTGCCAGCAGCCGAGACAGGGGAGGCTCACCCCTCCACTTT.

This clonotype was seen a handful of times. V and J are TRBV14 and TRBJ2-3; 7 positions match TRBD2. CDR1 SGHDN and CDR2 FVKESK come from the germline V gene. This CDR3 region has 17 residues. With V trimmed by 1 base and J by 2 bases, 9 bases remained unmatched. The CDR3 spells CASSQVTAGDPTDTQYF. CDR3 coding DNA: TGTGCCAGCAGCCAAGTTACGGCGGGAGATCCCACAGATACGCAGTATTTT.

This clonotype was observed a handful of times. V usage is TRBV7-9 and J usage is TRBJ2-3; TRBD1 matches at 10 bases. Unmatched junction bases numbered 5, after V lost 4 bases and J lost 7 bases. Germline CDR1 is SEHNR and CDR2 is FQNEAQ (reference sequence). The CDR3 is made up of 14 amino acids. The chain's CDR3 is CASSSRQGANTQYF. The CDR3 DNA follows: TGTGCCAGCAGCTCTCGACAGGGGGCAAATACGCAGTATTTT.

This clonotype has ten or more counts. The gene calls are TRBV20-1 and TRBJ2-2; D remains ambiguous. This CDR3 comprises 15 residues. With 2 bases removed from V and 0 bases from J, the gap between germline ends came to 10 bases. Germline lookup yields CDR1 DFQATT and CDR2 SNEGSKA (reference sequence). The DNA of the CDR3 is TGCAGTGCTAGACTGGCACTACCGAACACCGGGGAGCTGTTTTTT. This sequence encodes CSARLALPNTGELFF.

CDR3 in DNA: TGCGCCAGCAGCCACGCACTGGGATTCGGTCAGCCCCAGCATTTT. It translates to CASSHALGFGQPQHF. V usage is TRBV4-1 and J usage is TRBJ1-5; D remains ambiguous. V was clipped by 3 bases and J by 6 bases, with 15 bases between them. Germline CDR1 reads MGHRA; CDR2 reads YSYEKL. The CDR3 runs 15 residues.